One sample yielded the 3 T cell receptor beta chains listed below, sequenced in a study of T-cell reconstitution after alpha-beta-depleted transplantation in children. It was with unique molecular identifiers that the TCRbeta library was prepared. In TCRdb, the PCR reads were re-called with MiXCR into one record per CDR3 protein. The sample holds about 1,000,000 distinct CDR3 sequences; about 30% are singletons and the top ten take over 25%. This specimen was PBMCs, mostly from graft donor cells, taken 360 days after TCRalphabeta/CD19-depleted stem cell transplant. The receptors shown here come from a boy younger than two who had a stem cell transplant for SCID, so the T cells may come from the graft donor.

CDR3 DNA: TGCAGTGCTAGATCGGGAGGCACAGATACGCAGTATTTT. Its protein is CSARSGGTDTQYF. The J gene is TRBJ2-3, the V gene TRBV20-1, with D possibly being TRBD2 (6 bases). With 2 bases removed from V and 1 base from J, the gap between germline ends came to 7 bases. This CDR3 comprises 13 residues. Looked up from germline, CDR1 is DFQATT and CDR2 is SNEGSKA (reference sequence).

The chain recombines TRBV12-3 or TRBV12-4 with TRBJ2-7; 8 bases are shared with TRBD1. This CDR3 comprises 13 residues. Trimming took 3 bases from V and 5 from J; bases not matched to a gene: 3. The DNA for the CDR3 is TGTGCCAGCAGTTTCCAGGGGGCAGACGAGCAGTACTTC. Translating it yields CASSFQGADEQYF.

This chain connects TRBV21-1 to TRBJ1-5; TRBD1, as called in the table, went unchecked against the DNA. TRBV21-1 corresponds to a pseudogene. CDR3 length: 15 residues. The DNA for the CDR3 is TGTGCCAGCAGCGCCAAGGGGTACCTCAATCAGCCCCAGCATTTT. Its translation is CASSAKGYLNQPQHF.